This T cell receptor beta chain was captured by sequencing in a study of T cells in Graves' hyperthyroidism and ophthalmopathy. Study information: Blood was drawn when the patient was first diagnosed and still untreated. Findings of the study overall: Ophthalmopathy was predicted by the model a median of approximately 6 months ahead of onset.

Details on this clonotype: Its antigen is unidentified.

Researchers amplified the TCR beta CDR3 regions from RNA transcripts. HTBI primers were employed in a first-round RT-PCR of the TCR CDR3. TCRdb called the multiplex PCR reads again in MiXCR, with one record for every CDR3 protein. The sample contains 300,000 to 500,000 distinct CDR3 sequences, roughly 13% of which appear only once. Trimming removed 3 bases at V and 7 bases at J, with 11 bases between. The V gene's germline CDR1 is SGHRS and CDR2 YFSETQ. The CDR3 covers 13 residues. Ophthalmopathy patients had moderate-to-severe active disease, CAS ≥3, NOSPECS ≥4, and disease duration under 3 months. Source material for PBMCs was less than 12 ml fresh peripheral blood.

Source material: blood. The chain couples TRBV5-1 to TRBJ2-1; a weak D match, TRBD2 (5 bases). This sequence was found in a man in his forties or fifties with Graves' ophthalmopathy. The CDR3 protein is CASSSEGSNEQFF. The CDR3 DNA sequence: TGCGCCAGCAGCTCTGAGGGTTCAAATGAGCAGTTCTTC.